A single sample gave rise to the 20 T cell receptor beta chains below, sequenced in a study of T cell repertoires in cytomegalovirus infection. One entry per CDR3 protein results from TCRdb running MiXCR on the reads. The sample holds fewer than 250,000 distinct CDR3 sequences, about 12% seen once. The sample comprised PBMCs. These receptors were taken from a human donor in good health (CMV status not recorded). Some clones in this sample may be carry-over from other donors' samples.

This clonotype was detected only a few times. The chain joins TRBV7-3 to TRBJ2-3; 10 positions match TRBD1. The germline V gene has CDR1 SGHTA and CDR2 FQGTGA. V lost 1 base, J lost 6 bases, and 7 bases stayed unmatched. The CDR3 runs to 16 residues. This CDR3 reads CASSLSTGTGEDTQYF. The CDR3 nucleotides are TGTGCCAGCAGCTTAAGCACAGGGACAGGGGAGGATACGCAGTATTTT.

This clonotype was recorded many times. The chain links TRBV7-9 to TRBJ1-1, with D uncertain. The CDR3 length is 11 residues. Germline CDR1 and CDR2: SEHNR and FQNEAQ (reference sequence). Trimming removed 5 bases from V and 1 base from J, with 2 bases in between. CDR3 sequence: CASSQNTEAFF. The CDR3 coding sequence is TGTGCCAGCAGCCAGAACACTGAAGCTTTCTTT.

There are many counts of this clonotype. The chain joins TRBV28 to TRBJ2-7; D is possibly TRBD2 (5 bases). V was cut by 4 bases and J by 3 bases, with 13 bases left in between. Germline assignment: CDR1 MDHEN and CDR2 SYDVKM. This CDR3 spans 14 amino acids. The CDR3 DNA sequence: TGTGCCAGCAGTTCCCCCGGGATCGACTACGAGCAGTACTTC. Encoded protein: CASSSPGIDYEQYF.

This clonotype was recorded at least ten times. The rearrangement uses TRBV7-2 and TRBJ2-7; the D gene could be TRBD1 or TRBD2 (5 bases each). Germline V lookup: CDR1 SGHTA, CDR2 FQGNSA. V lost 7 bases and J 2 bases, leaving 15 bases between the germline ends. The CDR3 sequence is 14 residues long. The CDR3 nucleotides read TGTGCCAGCACTCAGAGGGGTACGACCTACGAGCAGTACTTC. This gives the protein CASTQRGTTYEQYF.

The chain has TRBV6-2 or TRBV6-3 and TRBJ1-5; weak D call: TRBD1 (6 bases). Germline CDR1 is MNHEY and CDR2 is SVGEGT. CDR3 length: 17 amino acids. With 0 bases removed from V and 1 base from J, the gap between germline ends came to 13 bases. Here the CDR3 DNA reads TGTGCCAGCAGTTACTCTAATCAGAGGGGGAGCAATCAGCCCCAGCATTTT. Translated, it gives CASSYSNQRGSNQPQHF.

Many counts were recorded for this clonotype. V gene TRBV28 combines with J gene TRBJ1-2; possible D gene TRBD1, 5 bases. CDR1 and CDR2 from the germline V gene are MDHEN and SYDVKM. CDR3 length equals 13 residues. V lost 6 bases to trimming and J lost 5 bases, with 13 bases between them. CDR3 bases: TGTGCCAGCAGAGAGACAGACAGTTATGGCTACACCTTC. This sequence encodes CASRETDSYGYTF.

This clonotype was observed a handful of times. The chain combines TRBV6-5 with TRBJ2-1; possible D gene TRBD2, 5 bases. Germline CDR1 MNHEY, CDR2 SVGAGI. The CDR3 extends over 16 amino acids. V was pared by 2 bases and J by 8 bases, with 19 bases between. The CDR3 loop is CASSYRLAVRQYEQFF. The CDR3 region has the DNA TGTGCCAGCAGTTACCGGCTAGCAGTCCGCCAATATGAGCAGTTCTTC.

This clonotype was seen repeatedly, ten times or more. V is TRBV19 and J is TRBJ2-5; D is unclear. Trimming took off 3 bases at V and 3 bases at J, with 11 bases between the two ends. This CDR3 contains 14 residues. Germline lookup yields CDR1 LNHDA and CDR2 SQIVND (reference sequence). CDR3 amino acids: CASSITTGEETQYF. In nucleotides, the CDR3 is TGTGCCAGTAGTATTACGACTGGAGAAGAGACCCAGTACTTC.

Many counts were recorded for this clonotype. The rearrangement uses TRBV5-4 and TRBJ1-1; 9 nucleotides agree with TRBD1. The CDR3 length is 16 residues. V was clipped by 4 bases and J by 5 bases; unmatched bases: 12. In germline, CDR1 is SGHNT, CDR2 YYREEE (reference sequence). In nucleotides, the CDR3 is TGTGCCAGCAGCGGGGGACAGGGTCCCGCGTGGACTGAAGCTTTCTTT. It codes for CASSGGQGPAWTEAFF.

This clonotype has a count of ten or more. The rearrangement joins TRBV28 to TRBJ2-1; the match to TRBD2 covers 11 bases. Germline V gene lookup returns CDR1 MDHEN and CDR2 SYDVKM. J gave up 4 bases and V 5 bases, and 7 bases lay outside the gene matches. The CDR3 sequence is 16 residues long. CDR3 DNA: TGTGCCAGCAGTCCCCACGGGACTAGCGGATACAATGAGCAGTTCTTC. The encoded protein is CASSPHGTSGYNEQFF.

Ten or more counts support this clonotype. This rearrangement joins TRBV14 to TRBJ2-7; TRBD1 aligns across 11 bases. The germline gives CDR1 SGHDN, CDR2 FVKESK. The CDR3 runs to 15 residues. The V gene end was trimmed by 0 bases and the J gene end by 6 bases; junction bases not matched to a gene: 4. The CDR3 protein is CASSQEGTGGTEQYF. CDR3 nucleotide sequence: TGTGCCAGCAGCCAAGAAGGGACAGGGGGAACCGAGCAGTACTTC.

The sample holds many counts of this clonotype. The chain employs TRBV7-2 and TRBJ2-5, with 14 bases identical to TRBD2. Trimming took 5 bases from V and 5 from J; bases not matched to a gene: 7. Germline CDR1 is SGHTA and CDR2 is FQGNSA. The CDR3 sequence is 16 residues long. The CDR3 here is CASSPRTSGGYETQYF. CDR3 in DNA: TGTGCCAGCAGCCCCCGGACTAGCGGGGGGTACGAGACCCAGTACTTC.

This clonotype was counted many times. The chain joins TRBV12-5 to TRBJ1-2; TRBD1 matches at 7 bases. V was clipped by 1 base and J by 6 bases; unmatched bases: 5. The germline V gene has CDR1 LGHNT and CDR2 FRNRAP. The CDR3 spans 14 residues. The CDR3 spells CASGLATGANGYTF. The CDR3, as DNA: TGTGCTAGTGGTTTGGCCACAGGGGCCAATGGCTACACCTTC.

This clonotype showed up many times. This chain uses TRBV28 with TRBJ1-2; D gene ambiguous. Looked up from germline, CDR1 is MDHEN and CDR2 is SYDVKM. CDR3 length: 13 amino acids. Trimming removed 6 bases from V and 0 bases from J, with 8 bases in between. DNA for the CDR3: TGTGCCAGCAGACCCATACCTAACTATGGCTACACCTTC. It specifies CASRPIPNYGYTF.

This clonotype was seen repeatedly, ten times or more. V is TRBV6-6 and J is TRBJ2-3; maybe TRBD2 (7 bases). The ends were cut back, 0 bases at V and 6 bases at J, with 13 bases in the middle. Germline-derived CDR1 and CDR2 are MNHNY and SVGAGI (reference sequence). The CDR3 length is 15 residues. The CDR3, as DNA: TGTGCCAGCAGTTACTCGAGGGGGGGCTCGGATACGCAGTATTTT. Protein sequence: CASSYSRGGSDTQYF.

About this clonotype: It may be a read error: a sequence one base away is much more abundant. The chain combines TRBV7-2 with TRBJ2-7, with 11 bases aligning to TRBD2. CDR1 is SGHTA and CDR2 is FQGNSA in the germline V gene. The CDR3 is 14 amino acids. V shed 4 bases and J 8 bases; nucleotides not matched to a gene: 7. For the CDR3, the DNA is TGTGCCAGCAGCTCGACTAGCGGGGAAGTCCAGCAGTACTTC. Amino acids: CASSSTSGEVQQYF.

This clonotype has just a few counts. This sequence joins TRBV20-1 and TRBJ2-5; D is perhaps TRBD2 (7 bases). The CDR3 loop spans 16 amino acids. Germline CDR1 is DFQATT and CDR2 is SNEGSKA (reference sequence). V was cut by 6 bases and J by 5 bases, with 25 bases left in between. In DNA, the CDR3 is TGCAGTGCCCAAGGGGGGGGCCGTCCTACTGGGGAGACCCAGTACTTC. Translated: CSAQGGGRPTGETQYF.

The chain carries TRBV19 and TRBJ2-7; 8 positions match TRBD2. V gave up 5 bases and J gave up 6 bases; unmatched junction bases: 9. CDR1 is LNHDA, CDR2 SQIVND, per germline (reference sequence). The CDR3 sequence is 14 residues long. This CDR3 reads CASSALGRAGEQYF. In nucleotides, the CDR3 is TGTGCCAGTAGTGCACTCGGGAGGGCCGGCGAGCAGTACTTC. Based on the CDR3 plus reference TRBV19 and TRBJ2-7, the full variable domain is DGGITQSPKYLFRKEGQNVTLSCEQNLNHDAMYWYRQDPGQGLRLIYYSQIVNDFQKGDIAEGYSVSREKKESFPLTVTSAQKNPTAFYLCASSALGRAGEQYFGPGTRLTVT.

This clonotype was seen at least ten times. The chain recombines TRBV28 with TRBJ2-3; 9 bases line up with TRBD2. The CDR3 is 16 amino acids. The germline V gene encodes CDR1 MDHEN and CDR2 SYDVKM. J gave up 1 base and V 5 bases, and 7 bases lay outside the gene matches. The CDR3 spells CASSPQTSGGTDTQYF. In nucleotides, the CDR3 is TGTGCCAGCAGTCCCCAGACTAGCGGAGGCACAGATACGCAGTATTTT.

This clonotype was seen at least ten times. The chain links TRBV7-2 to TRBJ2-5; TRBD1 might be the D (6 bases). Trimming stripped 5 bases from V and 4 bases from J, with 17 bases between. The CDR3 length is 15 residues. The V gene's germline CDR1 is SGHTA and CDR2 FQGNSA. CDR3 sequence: CASSPQGRGRETQYF. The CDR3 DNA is TGTGCCAGCAGCCCACAGGGACGGGGCAGAGAGACCCAGTACTTC.